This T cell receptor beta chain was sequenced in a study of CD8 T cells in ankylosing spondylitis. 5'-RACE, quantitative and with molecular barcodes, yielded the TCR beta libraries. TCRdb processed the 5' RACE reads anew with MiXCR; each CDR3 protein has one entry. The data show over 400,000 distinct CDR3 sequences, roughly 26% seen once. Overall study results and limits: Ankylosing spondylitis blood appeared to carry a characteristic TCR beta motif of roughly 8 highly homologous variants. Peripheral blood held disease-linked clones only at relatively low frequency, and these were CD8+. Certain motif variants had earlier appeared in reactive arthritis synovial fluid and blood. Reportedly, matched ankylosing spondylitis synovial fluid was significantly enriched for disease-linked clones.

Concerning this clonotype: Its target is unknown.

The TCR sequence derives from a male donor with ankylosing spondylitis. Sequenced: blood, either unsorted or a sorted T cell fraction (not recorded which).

CDR3 nucleotide sequence: TGTGCCACCAGCAGAGATATGGGGAGCGGGAGGTCTATCTACGAGCAGTACGTC. Its protein product is CATSRDMGSGRSIYEQYV. This chain joins TRBV15 and TRBJ2-7, with TRBD2 matching 9 bases. V was pared by 0 bases and J by 3 bases, with 12 bases of the junction left unmatched. This CDR3 is 18 amino acids long. Germline CDR1 reads LNHNV; CDR2 reads YYDKDF (reference sequence).